The subject of this entry is one T cell receptor beta chain. The specificity of this receptor is unknown. No clone much larger than this one lies a single base away; base qualities are absent. These data come from a study of OX40 agonist ivuxolimab in advanced cancers. Broadly, across the study: Ivuxolimab, which targeted the costimulatory receptor OX40 (CD134), was an agonistic, fully human IgG2 monoclonal antibody. Prior anti-PD-1, anti-PD-L1 or anti-CTLA-4 therapy was permitted, and checkpoint inhibitors had been received by under 50% of dose-escalation patients. Intravenous ivuxolimab was administered to patients every 2 weeks at six dose levels: 0.01, 0.1, 0.3, 1.5, 3 and 10 mg/kg. Partial responses occurred in three dose-escalation patients, of whom one had hepatocellular carcinoma and two had cutaneous melanoma. Of the roughly 52 dose-escalation patients, hepatocellular carcinoma was present in about 19, melanoma in some 15, renal cell carcinoma in 9 and head and neck cancer in 9. The purpose of peripheral TCRbeta sequencing was to test whether ivuxolimab changed TCR sequence diversity and led to clonal T-cell expansion. The monotherapy dose-escalation portion (N of about 50 patients) of the phase I ivuxolimab trial is reported in the paper. A male proportion of around 83% and a mean age of 60 years, ranging from roughly 23 to 85, were recorded for the dose-escalation cohort.

To sequence the TCRbeta CDR3 region, genomic DNA was isolated from the sorted cells. The immunoSEQ Assay was used to sequence the TCRbeta CDR3 regions. TCRdb stores this immuneACCESS table with in-frame sequences only. Part of the clones is absent; in the studies checked, under half of the shortfall reflects unresolved V genes, and no reason is known for the rest. The sample contains 60,000 or so clones, 94% of them found a single time. In total, the top ten clones hold about 19% of the sample. The trial excluded patients who had a history of autoimmune disease or were on systemic immunosuppression. In every dose cohort, peripheral blood was drawn for TCR sequencing at baseline, cycle 4 day 1, and cycle 7 day 1. Samples came from an open-label, multicenter, first-in-human phase I dose-escalation trial of ivuxolimab. Adults with locally advanced or metastatic melanoma, renal cell, hepatocellular, or head and neck squamous cell carcinoma were enrolled in the trial. Before TCR sequencing, CD4+ T cells and CD8+ T cells were sorted from peripheral blood as separate populations.

The paper as a whole reports these results and caveats: At doses from 0.1 to 3.0 mg/kg, clonal expansion was seen in both CD4+ and CD8+ blood T cells between baseline and week 6. The antigen specificity of the clonally expanded peripheral T cells was not determined. Low levels of normalized T-cell clonal expansion were also seen in some patients who did not respond. Partial responders in the 0.1-3.0 mg/kg groups had among the lowest normalized peripheral clonal expansion, especially among CD8+ T cells. After ivuxolimab, CD8+ T cells had more expanded clones than CD4+ T cells on average.

CDR1 SGHTA and CDR2 FQGNSA are derived from the germline V gene. V drops 5 bases and J drops 3 bases, leaving 11 bases in between. Its CDR3 holds 13 amino acids, cysteine through phenylalanine. Only CDR3 DNA remains: 39 bases, in frame from the first base. The chain couples TRBV7-2 to TRBJ2-7; the D gene remains uncertain. Sequences were derived from CD4+ or CD8+ T cells sorted from blood, sampled in a trial of the OX40 agonist ivuxolimab. The source is an adult with an advanced solid tumor such as melanoma, head and neck, liver or kidney cancer. At the DNA level, the sequence is TGTGCCAGCAGCGACTTGATATTCTACGAGCAGTACTTC. The encoded protein is CASSDLIFYEQYF.